This T cell receptor beta chain derives from a study of control samples from healthy donors and cancer patients (dated by TCRdb to 2020 to 2022). V drops 3 bases and J drops 0 bases, leaving 11 bases in between. From the germline V gene, CDR1 is MRHNA and CDR2 is SNTAGT. Reading from cysteine to phenylalanine, the CDR3 counts 16 amino acids. This entry keeps only the CDR3 DNA: 48 bases, framed from base 1. The protocol used for the library was the immunoSEQ multiplex PCR assay. The clones in this table, taken by TCRdb from immuneACCESS, are in-frame only. Not every clone is retained; where verified, under half of the shortfall comes from an unresolved V gene, and the cause of the rest is unknown. For this sample the table gives 390,000 or so clones, of which 80% to 95% were detected only once. The ten top clones hold 5.5% to 7.5% of the sample. This clone has only one observation. It has no known antigen specificity. Base quality data are lacking; no much larger clone is found one base away.

This sequence was found in a middle-aged man with head and neck cancer. The V and J genes are TRBV6-4 and TRBJ1-4, with the D gene not confidently named. The sample taken for sequencing was PBMCs. The CDR3 in this case is CASSERERSTNEKLFF. The DNA reads TGTGCCAGCAGTGAGCGCGAGAGATCAACTAATGAAAAACTGTTTTTT.